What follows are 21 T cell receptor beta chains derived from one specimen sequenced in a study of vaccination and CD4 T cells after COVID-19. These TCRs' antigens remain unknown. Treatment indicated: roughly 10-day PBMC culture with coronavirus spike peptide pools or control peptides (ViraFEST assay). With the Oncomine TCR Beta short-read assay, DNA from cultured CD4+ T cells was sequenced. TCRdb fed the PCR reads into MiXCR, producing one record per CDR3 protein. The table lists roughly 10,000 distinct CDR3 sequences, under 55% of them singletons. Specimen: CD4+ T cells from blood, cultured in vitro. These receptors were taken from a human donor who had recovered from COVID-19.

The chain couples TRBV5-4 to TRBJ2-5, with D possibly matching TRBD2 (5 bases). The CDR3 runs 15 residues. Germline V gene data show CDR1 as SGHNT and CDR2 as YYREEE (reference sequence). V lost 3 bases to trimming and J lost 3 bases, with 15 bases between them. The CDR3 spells CASSSARVSKETQYF. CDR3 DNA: TGTGCCAGCAGCTCGGCGAGGGTGAGCAAAGAGACCCAGTACTTC.

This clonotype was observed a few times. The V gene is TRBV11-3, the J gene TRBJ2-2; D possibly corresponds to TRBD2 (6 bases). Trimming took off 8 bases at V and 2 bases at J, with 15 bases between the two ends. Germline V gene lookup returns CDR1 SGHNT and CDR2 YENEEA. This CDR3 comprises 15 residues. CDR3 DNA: TGTGCCAGCGTCCGGGGCGGGGCCAACACCGGGGAGCTGTTTTTT. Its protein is CASVRGGANTGELFF.

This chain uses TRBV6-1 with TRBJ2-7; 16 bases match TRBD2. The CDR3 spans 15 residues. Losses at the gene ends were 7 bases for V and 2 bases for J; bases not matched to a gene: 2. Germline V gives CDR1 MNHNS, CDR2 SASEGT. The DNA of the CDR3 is TGTGCCAGCATCGGGACTAGCGGGGGGGCCTACGAGCAGTACTTC. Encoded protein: CASIGTSGGAYEQYF.

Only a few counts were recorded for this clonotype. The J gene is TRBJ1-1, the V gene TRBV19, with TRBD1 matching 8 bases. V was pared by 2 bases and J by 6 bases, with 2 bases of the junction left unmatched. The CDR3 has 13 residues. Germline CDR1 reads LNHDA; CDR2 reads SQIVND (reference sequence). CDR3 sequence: CASSILDRAEAFF. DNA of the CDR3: TGTGCCAGTAGTATACTGGACAGGGCTGAAGCTTTCTTT.

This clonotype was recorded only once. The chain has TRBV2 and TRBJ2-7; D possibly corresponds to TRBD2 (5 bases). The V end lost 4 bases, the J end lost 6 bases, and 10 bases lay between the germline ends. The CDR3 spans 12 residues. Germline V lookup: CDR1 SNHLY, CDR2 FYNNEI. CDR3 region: CASSVRGVEQYF. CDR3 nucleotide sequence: TGTGCCAGCAGTGTCCGGGGAGTCGAGCAGTACTTC.

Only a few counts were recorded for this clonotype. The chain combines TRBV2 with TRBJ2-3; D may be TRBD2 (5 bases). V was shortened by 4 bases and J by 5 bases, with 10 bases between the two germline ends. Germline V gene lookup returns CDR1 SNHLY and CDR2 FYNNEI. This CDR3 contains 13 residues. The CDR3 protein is CASSVSRGDTQYF. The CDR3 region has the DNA TGTGCCAGCAGTGTGTCTCGGGGAGATACGCAGTATTTT.

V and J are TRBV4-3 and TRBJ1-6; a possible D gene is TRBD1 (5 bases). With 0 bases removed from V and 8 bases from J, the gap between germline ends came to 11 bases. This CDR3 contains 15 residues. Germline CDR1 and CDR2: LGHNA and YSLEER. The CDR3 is CASSQDPLGDSPLHF. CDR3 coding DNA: TGCGCCAGCAGCCAAGATCCACTGGGGGATTCACCCCTCCACTTT.

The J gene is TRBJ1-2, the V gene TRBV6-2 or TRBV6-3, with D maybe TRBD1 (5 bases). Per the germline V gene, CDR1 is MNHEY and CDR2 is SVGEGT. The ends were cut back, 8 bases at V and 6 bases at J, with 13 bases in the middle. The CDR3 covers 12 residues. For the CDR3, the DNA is TGTGCCAGCGTCGGGGCAGGGCATGGCTACACCTTC. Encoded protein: CASVGAGHGYTF.

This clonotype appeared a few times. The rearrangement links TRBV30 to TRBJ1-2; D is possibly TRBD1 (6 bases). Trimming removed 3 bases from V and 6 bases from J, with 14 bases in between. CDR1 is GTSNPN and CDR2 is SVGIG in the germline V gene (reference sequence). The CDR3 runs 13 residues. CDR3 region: CAWSEQGSDGYTF. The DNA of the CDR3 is TGTGCCTGGAGCGAACAGGGAAGCGATGGCTACACCTTC.

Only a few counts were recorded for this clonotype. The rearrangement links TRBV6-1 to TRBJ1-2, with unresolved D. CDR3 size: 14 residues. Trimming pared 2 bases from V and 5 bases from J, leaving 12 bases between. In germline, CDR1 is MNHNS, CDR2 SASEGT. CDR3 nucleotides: TGTGCCAGCAGTGAAATCGGCTGGACTTATGGCTACACCTTC. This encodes CASSEIGWTYGYTF.

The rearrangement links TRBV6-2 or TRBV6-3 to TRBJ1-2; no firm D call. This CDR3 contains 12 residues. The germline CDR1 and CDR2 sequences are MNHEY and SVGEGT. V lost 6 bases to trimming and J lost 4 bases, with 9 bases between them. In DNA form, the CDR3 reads TGTGCCAGCAGCTCCGACACCTATGGCTACACCTTC. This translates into CASSSDTYGYTF.

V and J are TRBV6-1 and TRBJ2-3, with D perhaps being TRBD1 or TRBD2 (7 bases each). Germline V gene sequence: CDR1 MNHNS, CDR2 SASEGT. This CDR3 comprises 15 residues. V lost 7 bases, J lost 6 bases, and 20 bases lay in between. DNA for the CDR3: TGTGCCAGCACTGCGGCAGGGGGGGCTTCGGATACGCAGTATTTT. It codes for CASTAAGGASDTQYF.

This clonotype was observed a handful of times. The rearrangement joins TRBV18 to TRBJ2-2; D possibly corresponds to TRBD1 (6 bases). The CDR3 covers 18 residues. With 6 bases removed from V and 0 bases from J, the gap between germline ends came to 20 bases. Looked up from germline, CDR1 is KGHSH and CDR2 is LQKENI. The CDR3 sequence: CASSHSDRSYANTGELFF. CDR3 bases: TGTGCCAGCTCTCATAGCGACAGGTCCTACGCGAACACCGGGGAGCTGTTTTTT.

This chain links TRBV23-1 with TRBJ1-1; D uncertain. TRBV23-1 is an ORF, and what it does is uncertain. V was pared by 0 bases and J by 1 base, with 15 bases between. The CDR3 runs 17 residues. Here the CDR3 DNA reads TGCGCCAGCAGTCAATCGGTTCCCCTACGGGGGAACACTGAAGCTTTCTTT. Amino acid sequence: CASSQSVPLRGNTEAFF.

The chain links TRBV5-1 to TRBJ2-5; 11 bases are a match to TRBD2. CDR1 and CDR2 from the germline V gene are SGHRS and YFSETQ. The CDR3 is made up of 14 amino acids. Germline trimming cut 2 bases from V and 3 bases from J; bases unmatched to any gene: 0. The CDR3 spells CASSFSGGEETQYF. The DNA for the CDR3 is TGCGCCAGCAGCTTTAGCGGGGGGGAAGAGACCCAGTACTTC.

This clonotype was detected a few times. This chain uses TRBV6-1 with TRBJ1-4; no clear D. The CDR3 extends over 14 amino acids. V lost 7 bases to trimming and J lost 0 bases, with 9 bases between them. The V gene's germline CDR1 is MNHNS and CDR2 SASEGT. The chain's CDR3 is CASKRGSTNEKLFF. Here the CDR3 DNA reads TGTGCCAGCAAACGGGGTTCAACTAATGAAAAACTGTTTTTT.

Written as DNA, the CDR3 is TGCAGTGCCTTCCGGAACACCGGGGAGCTGTTTTTT. Translated, it gives CSAFRNTGELFF. The rearrangement uses TRBV20-1 and TRBJ2-2; D is unresolved. Germline loops: CDR1 DFQATT, CDR2 SNEGSKA (reference sequence). The CDR3 length is 12 residues. V was trimmed by 6 bases and J by 1 base, leaving 6 bases between them.

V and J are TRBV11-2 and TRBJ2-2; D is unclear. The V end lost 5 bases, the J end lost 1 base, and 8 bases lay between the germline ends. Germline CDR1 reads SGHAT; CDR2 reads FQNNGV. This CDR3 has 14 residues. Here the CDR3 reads CASSPNKNTGELFF. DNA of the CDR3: TGTGCCAGCAGCCCCAACAAGAACACCGGGGAGCTGTTTTTT.

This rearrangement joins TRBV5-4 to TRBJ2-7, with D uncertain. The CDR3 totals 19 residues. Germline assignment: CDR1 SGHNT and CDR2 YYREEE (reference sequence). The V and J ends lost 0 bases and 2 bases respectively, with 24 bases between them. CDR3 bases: TGTGCCAGCAGCTTGGAGGCGGTCAGGCGATCGGTAGTACCCTACGAGCAGTACTTC. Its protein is CASSLEAVRRSVVPYEQYF.

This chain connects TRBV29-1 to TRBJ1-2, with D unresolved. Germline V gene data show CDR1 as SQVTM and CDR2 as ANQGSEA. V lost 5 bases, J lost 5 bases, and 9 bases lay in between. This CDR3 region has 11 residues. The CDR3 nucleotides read TGCAGCGTTCGCCGGGGATATGGCTACACCTTC. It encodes CSVRRGYGYTF. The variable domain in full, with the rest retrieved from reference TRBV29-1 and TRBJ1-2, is SAVISQKPSRDICQRGTSLTIQCQVDSQVTMMFWYRQQPGQSLTLIATANQGSEATYESGFVIDKFPISRPNLTFSTLTVSNMSPEDSSIYLCSVRRGYGYTFGSGTRLTVV.

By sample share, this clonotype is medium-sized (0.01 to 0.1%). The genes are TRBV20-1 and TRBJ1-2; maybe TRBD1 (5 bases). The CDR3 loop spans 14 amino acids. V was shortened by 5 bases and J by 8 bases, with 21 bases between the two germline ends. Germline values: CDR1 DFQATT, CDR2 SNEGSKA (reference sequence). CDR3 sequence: CSAPTAGGLEGYTF. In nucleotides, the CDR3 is TGCAGTGCTCCAACCGCTGGGGGACTTGAGGGCTACACCTTC.